This T cell receptor (beta chain) came from a study of early T cells in non-severe SARS-CoV-2 infection. Across the study: The authors sequenced bulk RNA from unsorted whole blood, leaving chains unpaired.

Trimming shortened V by 4 bases and J by 1 base, and 14 bases separated the two germline ends. This CDR3 has 15 amino acids. Germline CDR1 and CDR2: SGHAT and FQNNGV. In its sample, this clonotype was seen a few times. Its cognate antigen is unknown. General study results and limits: Database matching using VDJdb favored anti-spike CD8 responses, with private and CD4 specificities left missing.

Unique molecular identifiers (one per individual cDNA molecule) were attached. TCRdb re-derived calls from the 5' RACE reads in MiXCR, one entry per CDR3 protein. The sample has tens of thousands of distinct CDR3 sequences, around 13% seen once. Material for sequencing was whole blood. This TCR was sampled from an adult who was a healthcare worker with PCR-confirmed SARS-CoV-2 infection or an uninfected control (not recorded which). The V gene is TRBV11-2, the J gene TRBJ2-7; TRBD2 might be the D (5 bases). This chain's CDR3 is CASSSLPDLSYEQYF. The CDR3 nucleotides read TGTGCCAGCAGCTCCCTCCCGGACTTATCCTACGAGCAGTACTTC.